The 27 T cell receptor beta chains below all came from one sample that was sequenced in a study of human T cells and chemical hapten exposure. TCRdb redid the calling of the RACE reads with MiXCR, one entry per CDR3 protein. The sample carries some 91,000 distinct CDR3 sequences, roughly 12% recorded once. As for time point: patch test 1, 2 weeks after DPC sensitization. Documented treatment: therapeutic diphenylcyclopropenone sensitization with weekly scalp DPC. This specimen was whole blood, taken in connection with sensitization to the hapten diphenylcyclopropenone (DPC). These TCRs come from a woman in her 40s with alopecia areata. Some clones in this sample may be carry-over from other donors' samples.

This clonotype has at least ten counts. CDR3 protein: CSVQKELIQYF. The CDR3 bases are TGCAGCGTCCAAAAGGAACTGATTCAGTATTTT. The J gene is TRBJ2-3, the V gene TRBV29-1; no clear D gene. The CDR3 has 11 residues. Germline V gives CDR1 SQVTM, CDR2 ANQGSEA. Trimming took 6 bases from V and 12 from J, leaving 16 bases between them.

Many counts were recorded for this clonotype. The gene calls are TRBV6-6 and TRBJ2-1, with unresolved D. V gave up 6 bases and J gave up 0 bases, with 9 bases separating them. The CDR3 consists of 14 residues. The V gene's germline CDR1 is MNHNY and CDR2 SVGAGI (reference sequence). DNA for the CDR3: TGTGCCAGCAGCCAACAGTACTCCTACAATGAGCAGTTCTTC. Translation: CASSQQYSYNEQFF.

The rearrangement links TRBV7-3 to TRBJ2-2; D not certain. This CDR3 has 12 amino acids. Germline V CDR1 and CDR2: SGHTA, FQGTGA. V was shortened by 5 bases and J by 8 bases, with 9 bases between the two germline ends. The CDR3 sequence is CASSPREGELFF. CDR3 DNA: TGTGCCAGCAGCCCAAGAGAAGGGGAGCTGTTTTTT.

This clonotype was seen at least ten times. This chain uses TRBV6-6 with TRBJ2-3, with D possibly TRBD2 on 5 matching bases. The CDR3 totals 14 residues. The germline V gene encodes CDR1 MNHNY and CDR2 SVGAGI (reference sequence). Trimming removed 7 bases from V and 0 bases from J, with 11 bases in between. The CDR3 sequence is CASTEAASTDTQYF. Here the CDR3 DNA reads TGTGCCAGCACCGAAGCGGCTAGCACAGATACGCAGTATTTT.

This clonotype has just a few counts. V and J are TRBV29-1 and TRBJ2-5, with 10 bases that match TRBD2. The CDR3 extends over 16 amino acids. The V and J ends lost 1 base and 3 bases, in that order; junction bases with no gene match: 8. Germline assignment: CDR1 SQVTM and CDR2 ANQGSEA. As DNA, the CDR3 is TGCAGCGTTGAAGGTAGCGGGAGGTTTTTAAAAGAGACCCAGTACTTC. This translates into CSVEGSGRFLKETQYF.

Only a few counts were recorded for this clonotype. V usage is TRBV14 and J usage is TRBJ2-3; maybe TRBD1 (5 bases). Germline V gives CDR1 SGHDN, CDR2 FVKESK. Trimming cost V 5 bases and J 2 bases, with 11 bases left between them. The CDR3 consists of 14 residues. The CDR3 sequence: CASSRTRPTDTQYF. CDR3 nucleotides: TGTGCCAGCAGCAGGACAAGGCCCACAGATACGCAGTATTTT. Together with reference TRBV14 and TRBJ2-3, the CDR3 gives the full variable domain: EAGVTQFPSHSVIEKGQTVTLRCDPISGHDNLYWYRRVMGKEIKFLLHFVKESKQDESGMPNNRFLAERTGGTYSTLKVQPAELEDSGVYFCASSRTRPTDTQYFGPGTRLTVL.

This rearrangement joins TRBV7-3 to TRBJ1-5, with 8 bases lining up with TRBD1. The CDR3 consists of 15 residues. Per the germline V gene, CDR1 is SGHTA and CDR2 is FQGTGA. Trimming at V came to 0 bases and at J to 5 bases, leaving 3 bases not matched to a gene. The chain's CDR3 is CASSLTGQGDQPQHF. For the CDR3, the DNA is TGTGCCAGCAGCTTAACCGGACAGGGTGATCAGCCCCAGCATTTT.

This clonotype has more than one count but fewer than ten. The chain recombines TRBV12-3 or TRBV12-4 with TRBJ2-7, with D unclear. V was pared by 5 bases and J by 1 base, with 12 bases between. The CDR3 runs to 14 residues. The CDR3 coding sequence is TGTGCCAGCAGTCTGCGGACCGGTTCCTACGAGCAGTACTTC. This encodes CASSLRTGSYEQYF.

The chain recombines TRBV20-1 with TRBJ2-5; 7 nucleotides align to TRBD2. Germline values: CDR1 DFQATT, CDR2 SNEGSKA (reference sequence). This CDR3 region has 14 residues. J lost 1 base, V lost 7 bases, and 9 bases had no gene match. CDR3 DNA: TGCAGTGTTTTCGACTCGGGGGGCCAAGAGACCCAGTACTTC. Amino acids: CSVFDSGGQETQYF.

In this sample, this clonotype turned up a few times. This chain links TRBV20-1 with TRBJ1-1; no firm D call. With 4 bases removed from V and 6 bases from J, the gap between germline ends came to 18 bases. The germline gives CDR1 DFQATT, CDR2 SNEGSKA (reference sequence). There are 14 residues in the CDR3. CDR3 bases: TGCAGTGCTAAGGATCCGGCGGGGAGGCCTGAAGCTTTCTTT. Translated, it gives CSAKDPAGRPEAFF.

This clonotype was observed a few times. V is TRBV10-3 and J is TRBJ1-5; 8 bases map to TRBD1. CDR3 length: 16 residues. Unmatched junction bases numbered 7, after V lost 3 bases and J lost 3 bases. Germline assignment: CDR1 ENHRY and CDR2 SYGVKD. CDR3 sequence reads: CAISDDRGDFNQPQHF. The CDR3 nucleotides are TGTGCCATCAGTGACGACAGGGGAGATTTCAATCAGCCCCAGCATTTT.

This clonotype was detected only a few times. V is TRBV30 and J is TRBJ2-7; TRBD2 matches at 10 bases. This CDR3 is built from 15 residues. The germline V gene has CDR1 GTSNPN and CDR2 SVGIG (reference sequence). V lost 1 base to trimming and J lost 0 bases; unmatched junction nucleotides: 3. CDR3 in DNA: TGTGCCTGGAGTGGGACTAGCGGAATCTCCTACGAGCAGTACTTC. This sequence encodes CAWSGTSGISYEQYF.

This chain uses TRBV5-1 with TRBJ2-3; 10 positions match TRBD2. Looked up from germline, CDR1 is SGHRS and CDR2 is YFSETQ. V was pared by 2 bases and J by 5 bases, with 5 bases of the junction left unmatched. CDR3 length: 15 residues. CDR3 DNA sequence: TGCGCCAGCAGCTTCTCTAGCGGGAGAATAGATACGCAGTATTTT. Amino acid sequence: CASSFSSGRIDTQYF.

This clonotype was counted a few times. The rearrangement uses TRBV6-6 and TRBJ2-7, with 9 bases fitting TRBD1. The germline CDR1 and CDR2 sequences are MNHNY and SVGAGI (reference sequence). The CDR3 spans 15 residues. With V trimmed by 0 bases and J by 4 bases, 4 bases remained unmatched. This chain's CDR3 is CASSYSPGTGYEQYF. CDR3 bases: TGTGCCAGCAGTTACTCGCCCGGGACAGGGTACGAGCAGTACTTC.

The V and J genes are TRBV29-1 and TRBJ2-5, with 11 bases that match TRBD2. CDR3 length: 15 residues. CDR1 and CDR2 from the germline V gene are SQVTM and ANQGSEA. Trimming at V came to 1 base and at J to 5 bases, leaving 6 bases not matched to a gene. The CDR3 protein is CSVEAVAGGPETQYF. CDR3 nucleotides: TGCAGCGTTGAAGCGGTAGCGGGAGGGCCGGAGACCCAGTACTTC.

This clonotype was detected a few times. CDR3 DNA: TGTGCCAGCAGTTATGGGTCCACGGGCCCTAGGGAGCAGTTCTTC. Translating it yields CASSYGSTGPREQFF. The chain uses TRBV28 and TRBJ2-1, with unresolved D. The V end lost 4 bases, the J end lost 10 bases, and 20 bases lay between the germline ends. The V gene's germline CDR1 is MDHEN and CDR2 SYDVKM. The CDR3 totals 15 residues.

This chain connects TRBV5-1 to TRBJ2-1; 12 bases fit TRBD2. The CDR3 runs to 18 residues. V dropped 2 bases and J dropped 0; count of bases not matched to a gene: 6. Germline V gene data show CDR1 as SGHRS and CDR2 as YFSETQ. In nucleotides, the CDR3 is TGCGCCAGCAGCTTTGGCCTAGCGGGAGGGAGCTCCTACAATGAGCAGTTCTTC. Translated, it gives CASSFGLAGGSSYNEQFF.

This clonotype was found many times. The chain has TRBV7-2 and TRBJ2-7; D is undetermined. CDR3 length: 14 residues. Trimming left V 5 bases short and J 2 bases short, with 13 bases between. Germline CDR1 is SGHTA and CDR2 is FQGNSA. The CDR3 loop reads CASSPSDGPYEQYF. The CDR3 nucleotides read TGTGCCAGCAGCCCTTCGGACGGCCCCTACGAGCAGTACTTC.

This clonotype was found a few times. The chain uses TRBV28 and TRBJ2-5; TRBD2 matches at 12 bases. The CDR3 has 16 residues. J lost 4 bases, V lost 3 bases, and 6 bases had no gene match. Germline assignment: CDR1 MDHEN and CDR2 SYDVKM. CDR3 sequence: CASSFGLAGLGETQYF. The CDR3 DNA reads TGTGCCAGCAGTTTCGGACTAGCGGGACTCGGAGAGACCCAGTACTTC.

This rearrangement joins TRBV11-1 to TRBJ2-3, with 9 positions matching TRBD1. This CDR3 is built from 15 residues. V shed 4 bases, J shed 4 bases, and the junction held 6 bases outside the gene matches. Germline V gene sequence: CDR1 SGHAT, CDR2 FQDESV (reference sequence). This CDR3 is CASSSRDRAPDTQYF. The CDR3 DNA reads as TGTGCCAGCAGCTCCCGGGACAGGGCGCCAGATACGCAGTATTTT.

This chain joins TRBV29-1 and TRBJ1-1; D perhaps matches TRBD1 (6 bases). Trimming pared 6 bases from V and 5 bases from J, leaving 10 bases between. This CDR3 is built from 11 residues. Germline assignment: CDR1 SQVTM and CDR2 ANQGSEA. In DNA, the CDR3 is TGCAGCGTGGGGGGCAGTACTGAAGCTTTCTTT. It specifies CSVGGSTEAFF.

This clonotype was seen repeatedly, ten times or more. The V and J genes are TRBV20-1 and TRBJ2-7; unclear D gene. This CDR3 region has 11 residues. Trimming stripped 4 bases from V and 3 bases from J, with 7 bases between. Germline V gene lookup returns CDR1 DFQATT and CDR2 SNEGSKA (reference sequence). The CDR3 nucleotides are TGCAGTGCTATTAAGGGCTACGAGCAGTACTTC. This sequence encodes CSAIKGYEQYF.

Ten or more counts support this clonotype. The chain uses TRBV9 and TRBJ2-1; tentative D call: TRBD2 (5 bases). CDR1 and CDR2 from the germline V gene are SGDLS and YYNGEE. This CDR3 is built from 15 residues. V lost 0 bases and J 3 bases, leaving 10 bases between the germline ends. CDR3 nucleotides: TGTGCCAGCAGCGTAGCGGGATTTGTCTACAATGAGCAGTTCTTC. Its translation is CASSVAGFVYNEQFF.

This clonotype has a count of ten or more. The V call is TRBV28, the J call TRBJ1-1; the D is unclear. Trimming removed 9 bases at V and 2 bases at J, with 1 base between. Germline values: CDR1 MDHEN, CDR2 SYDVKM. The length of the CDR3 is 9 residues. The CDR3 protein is CASNTEAFF. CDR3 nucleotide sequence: TGTGCCAGTAACACTGAAGCTTTCTTT.

The CDR3 DNA sequence: TGTGCCAGCAGTTTAAGGCAAGACCGAGTAGCTTTCTTT. Translated, it gives CASSLRQDRVAFF. This chain uses TRBV28 with TRBJ1-1; D remains unclear. In germline, CDR1 is MDHEN, CDR2 SYDVKM. The CDR3 runs to 13 residues. With 2 bases removed from V and 10 bases from J, the gap between germline ends came to 14 bases.

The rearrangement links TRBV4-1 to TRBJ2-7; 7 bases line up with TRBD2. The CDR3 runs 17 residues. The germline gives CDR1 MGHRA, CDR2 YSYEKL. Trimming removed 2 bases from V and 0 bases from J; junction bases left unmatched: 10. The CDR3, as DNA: TGCGCCAGCAGCCAACAACTCCATAGCGGGTACTCCTACGAGCAGTACTTC. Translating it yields CASSQQLHSGYSYEQYF.

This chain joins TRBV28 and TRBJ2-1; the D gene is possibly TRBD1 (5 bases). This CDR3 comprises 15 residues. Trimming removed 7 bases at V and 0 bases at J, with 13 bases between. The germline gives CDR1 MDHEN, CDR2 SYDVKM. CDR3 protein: CASNQGPLSYNEQFF. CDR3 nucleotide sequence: TGTGCCAGCAACCAGGGTCCCCTCTCCTACAATGAGCAGTTCTTC.